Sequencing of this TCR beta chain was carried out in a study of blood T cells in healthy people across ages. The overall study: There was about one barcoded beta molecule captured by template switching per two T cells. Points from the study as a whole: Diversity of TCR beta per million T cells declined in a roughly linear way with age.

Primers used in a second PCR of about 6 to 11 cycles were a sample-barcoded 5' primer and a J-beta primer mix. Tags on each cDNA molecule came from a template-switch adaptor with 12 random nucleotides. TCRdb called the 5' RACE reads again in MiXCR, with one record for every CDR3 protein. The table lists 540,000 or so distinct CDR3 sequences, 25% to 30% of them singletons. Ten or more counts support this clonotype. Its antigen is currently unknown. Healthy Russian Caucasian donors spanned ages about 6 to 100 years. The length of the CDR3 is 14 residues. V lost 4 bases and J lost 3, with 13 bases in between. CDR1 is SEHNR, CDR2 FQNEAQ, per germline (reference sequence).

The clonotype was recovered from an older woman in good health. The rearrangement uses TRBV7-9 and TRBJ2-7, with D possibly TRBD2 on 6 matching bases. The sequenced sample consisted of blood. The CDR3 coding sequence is TGTGCCAGCAGCTCCTGGGGACTGAGCTACGAGCAGTACTTC. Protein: CASSSWGLSYEQYF.